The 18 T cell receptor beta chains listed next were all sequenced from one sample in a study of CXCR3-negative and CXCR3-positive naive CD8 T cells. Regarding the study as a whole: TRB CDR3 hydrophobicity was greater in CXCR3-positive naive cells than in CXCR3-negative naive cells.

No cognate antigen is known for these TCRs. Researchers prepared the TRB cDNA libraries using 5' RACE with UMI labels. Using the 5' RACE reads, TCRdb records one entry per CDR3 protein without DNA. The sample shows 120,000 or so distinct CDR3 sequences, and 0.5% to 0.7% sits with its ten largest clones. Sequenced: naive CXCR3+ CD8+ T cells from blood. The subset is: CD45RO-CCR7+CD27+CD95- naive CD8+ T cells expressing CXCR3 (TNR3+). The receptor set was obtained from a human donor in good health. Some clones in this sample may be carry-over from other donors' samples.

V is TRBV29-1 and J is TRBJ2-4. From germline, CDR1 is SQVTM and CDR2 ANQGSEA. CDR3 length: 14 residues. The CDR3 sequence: CSVEDGTFKNIQYF.

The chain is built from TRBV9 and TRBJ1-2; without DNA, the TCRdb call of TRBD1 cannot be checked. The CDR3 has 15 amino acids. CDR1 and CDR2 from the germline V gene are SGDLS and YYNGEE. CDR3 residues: CASSETGSPYYGYTF.

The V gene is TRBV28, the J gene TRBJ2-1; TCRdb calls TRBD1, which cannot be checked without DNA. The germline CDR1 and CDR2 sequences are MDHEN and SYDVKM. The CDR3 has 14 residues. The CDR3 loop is CASSPTGPLNEQFF.

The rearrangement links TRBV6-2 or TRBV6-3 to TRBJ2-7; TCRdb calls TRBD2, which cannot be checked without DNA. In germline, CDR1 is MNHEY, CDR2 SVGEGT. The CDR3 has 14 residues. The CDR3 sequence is CASSGGLVLYEQYF.

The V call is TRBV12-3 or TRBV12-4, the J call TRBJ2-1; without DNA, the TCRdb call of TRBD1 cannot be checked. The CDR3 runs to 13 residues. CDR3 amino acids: CASHIGTPHEQFF.

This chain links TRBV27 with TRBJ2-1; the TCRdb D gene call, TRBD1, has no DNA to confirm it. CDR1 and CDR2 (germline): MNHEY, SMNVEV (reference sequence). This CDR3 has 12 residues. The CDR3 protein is CASSFPGNEQFF.

CDR3 protein: CASSIDQGDYGYTF. The rearrangement joins TRBV19 to TRBJ1-2. The length of the CDR3 is 14 residues. CDR1 LNHDA and CDR2 SQIVND come from the germline V gene (reference sequence).

The CDR3 here is CASSQFVVTEAFF. J is TRBJ1-1 and V is TRBV4-3. CDR3 size: 13 residues. CDR1 and CDR2 from the germline V gene are LGHNA and YSLEER.

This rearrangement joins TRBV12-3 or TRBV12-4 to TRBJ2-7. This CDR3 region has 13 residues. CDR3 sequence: CASSPFGEGEQYF.

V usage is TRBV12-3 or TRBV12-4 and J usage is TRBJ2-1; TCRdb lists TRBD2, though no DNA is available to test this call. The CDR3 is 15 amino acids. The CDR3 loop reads CASSLSSSFVNEQFF.

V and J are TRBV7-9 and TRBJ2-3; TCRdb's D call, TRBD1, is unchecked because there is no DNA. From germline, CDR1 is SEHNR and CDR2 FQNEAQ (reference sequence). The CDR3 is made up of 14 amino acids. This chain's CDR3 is CASSLADPGDTQYF.

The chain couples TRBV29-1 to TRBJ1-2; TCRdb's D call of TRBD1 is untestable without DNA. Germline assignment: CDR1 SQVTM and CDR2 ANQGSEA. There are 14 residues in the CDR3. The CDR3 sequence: CSTPRGGSPYGYTF. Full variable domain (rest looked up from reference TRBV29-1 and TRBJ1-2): SAVISQKPSRDICQRGTSLTIQCQVDSQVTMMFWYRQQPGQSLTLIATANQGSEATYESGFVIDKFPISRPNLTFSTLTVSNMSPEDSSIYLCSTPRGGSPYGYTFGSGTRLTVV.

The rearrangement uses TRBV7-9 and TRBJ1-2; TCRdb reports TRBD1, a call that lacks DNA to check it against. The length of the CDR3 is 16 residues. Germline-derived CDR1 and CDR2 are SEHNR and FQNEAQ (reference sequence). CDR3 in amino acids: CASSSATGESADGYTF. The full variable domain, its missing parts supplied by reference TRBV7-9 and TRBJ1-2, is DTGVSQNPRHKITKRGQNVTFRCDPISEHNRLYWYRQTLGQGPEFLTYFQNEAQLEKSRLLSDRFSAERPKGSFSTLEIQRTEQGDSAMYLCASSSATGESADGYTFGSGTRLTVV.

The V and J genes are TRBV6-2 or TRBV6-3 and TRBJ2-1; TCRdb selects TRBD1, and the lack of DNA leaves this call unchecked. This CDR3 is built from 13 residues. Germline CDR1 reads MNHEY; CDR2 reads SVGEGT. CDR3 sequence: CANSDSIYNEQFF.

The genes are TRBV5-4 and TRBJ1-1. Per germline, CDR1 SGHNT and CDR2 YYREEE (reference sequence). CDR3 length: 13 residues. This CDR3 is CASSLVTSHEAFF.

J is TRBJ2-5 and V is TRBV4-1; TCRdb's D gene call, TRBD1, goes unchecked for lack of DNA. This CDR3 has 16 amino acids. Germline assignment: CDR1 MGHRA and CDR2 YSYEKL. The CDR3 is CASSSQAQGLQETQYF.

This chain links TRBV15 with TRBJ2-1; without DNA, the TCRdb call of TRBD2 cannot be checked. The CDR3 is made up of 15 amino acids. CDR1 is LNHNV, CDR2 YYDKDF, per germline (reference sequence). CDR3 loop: CATSRGLAGEGEQFF.

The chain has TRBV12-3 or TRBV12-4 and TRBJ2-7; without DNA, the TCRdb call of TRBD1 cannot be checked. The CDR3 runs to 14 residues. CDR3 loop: CASSQDRGHYEQYF.